This T cell receptor (beta chain) was retrieved from a study of blood T cell repertoires in COVID-19. Study as a whole: Both acute and convalescent COVID-19 samples were obtained from the United States, Italy and Spain. The cDNA or gDNA used as material had been derived from T cells, B-cell-depleted T cells, or PBMCs.

In terms of age and location, participants ranged from roughly 18 to 100 years and lived in 24 US areas. Two consecutive negative NP/OP PCR tests, clearance, or resolved symptoms defined Cohort 3 recovery. The V segment lost 4 bases and the J segment 4 bases; nucleotides outside the gene matches: 9. The CDR3 consists of 17 residues. CDR1 is SGHNT, CDR2 YYREEE, per germline (reference sequence). TCRdb keeps only in-frame clones here, not all; method: immunoSEQ multiplex PCR. The table includes 200,000 to 250,000 clones, over 80% detected once. The rearrangement joins TRBV5-4 to TRBJ2-5; 14 bases line up with TRBD2. This receptor was obtained from a woman in her forties who had recovered from COVID-19. Material for sequencing was PBMCs or T cells enriched from blood (not recorded which). The CDR3 loop is CASSDGGLAGEGETQYF. DNA for the CDR3: TGTGCCAGCAGCGATGGGGGACTAGCGGGAGAGGGAGAGACCCAGTACTTC.